The 6 T cell receptor beta chains given below trace back to one sample, sequenced in a study of cytomegalovirus exposure and HLA in healthy donors. The PCR ran on 60 Vbeta and 13 Jbeta primers. Generated by immunoSEQ multiplex PCR, the TCRdb table keeps only in-frame clones and is missing some. Of 150,000 to 200,000 clones listed, about 80% are singletons. Sequencing used PBMCs. The receptors shown here come from a man between 45 and 60 years old in good health and CMV-seropositive.

The sample holds a few counts of this clone. This chain connects TRBV23-1 to TRBJ2-1; D might be TRBD2 (7 bases). TRBV23-1 is classed as an ORF, of uncertain function. CDR3 length equals 13 residues. The V and J ends lost 0 bases and 12 bases respectively, with 12 bases between them. This CDR3 is CASSQSGGAGQFF. The CDR3 coding sequence is TGCGCCAGCAGTCAATCGGGGGGGGCTGGGCAGTTCTTC.

This clone has only a few counts. The chain is built from TRBV25-1 and TRBJ1-4; weak D call: TRBD1 (5 bases). Germline CDR1 and CDR2: MGHDK and SYGVNS. The CDR3 sequence is 15 residues long. V was pared by 3 bases and J by 3 bases, with 11 bases between. The CDR3 loop is CASSDGVGANEKLFF. The CDR3 region has the DNA TGTGCCAGCAGTGATGGGGTAGGGGCTAATGAAAAACTGTTTTTT.

The chain joins TRBV6-6 to TRBJ2-7; tentatively, D is TRBD1 (5 bases). Germline CDR1 and CDR2: MNHNY and SVGAGI (reference sequence). Trimming removed 2 bases from V and 2 bases from J, with 16 bases in between. The CDR3 has 16 amino acids. CDR3 in amino acids: CASSYPLQGVPYEQYF. In DNA form, the CDR3 reads TGTGCCAGCAGTTACCCCCTCCAAGGGGTCCCCTACGAGCAGTACTTC.

This clone was recorded a few times. The rearrangement joins TRBV27 to TRBJ1-4; TRBD1 is a possible D gene (5 bases). CDR3 length: 15 amino acids. V was pared by 4 bases and J by 8 bases, with 17 bases between. CDR1 and CDR2 (germline): MNHEY, SMNVEV (reference sequence). CDR3 in amino acids: CASSSSTVVREKLFF. The CDR3, as DNA: TGTGCCAGCAGTTCGTCGACAGTAGTGAGGGAAAAACTGTTTTTT.

The chain is built from TRBV30 and TRBJ1-2; D is ambiguous. V was cut by 2 bases and J by 4 bases, with 11 bases left in between. The CDR3 extends over 13 amino acids. The germline V gene encodes CDR1 GTSNPN and CDR2 SVGIG (reference sequence). The CDR3 reads CAWSRVGGYGYTF. CDR3 nucleotides: TGTGCCTGGAGTCGAGTGGGAGGCTATGGCTACACCTTC.

CDR3: CASSLGLTYEQYF. As DNA, the CDR3 is TGTGCCAGCAGTTTGGGCTTAACCTACGAGCAGTACTTC. This chain joins TRBV28 and TRBJ2-7; D is ambiguous. V was shortened by 3 bases and J by 2 bases, with 8 bases between the two germline ends. From germline, CDR1 is MDHEN and CDR2 SYDVKM. This CDR3 region has 13 residues.